This T cell receptor beta chain was identified in a study of shared clonotypes between healthy human individuals. The CDR3 sequence is 14 residues long. Per the germline V gene, CDR1 is MNHNS and CDR2 is SASEGT. Deletions cut 2 bases from V and 8 bases from J, with 13 bases between. Profiling relied on immunoSEQ multiplex PCR, and the TCRdb table lists in-frame clones only, not all of them. The sample lists roughly 770,000 clones, about 96% seen once, with under 0.3% in the top ten. CD45RO-negative, CCR7-positively selected cells formed the naive CD8 fraction, excluding terminally differentiated effector memory CD45RA+ cells.

The TCR sequence derives from a man aged 25-45 years in good health. Source material: naive CD8+ T cells sorted from blood. V gene TRBV6-1 combines with J gene TRBJ1-5; D remains unclear. The chain's CDR3 is CASSELGSGKPQHF. For the CDR3, the DNA is TGTGCCAGCAGTGAATTAGGGTCTGGCAAGCCCCAGCATTTT.